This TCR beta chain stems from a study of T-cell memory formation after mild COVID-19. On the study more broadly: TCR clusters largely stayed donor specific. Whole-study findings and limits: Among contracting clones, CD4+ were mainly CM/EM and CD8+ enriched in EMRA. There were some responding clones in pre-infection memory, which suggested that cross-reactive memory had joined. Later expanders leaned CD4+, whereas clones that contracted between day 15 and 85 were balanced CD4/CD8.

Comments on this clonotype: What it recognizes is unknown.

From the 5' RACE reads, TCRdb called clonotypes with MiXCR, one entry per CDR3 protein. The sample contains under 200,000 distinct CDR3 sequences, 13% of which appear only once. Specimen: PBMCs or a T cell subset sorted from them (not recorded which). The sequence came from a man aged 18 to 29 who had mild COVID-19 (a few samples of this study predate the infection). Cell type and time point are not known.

The CDR3 reads CASSFRNVLDGYTF. CDR3 DNA: TGTGCCAGCAGCTTCCGCAATGTCCTAGATGGCTACACCTTC. The V call is TRBV7-2, the J call TRBJ1-2; no reliable D call. This CDR3 contains 14 residues. Germline CDR1 reads SGHTA; CDR2 reads FQGNSA. Trimming took off 3 bases at V and 6 bases at J, with 14 bases between the two ends. Using reference TRBV7-2 and TRBJ1-2 for the parts outside the CDR3, the full variable domain is GAGVSQSPSNKVTEKGKDVELRCDPISGHTALYWYRQSLGQGLEFLIYFQGNSAPDKSGLPSDRFSAERTGGSVSTLTIQRTQQEDSAVYLCASSFRNVLDGYTFGSGTRLTVV.